These 15 T cell receptor beta chains were sequenced from one sample in a study of CD8 T cells in Susac syndrome. Reverse transcription of 0.5 to 1 ug RNA was performed with random hexamers. A single record per CDR3 protein comes from TCRdb applying MiXCR to the immunoSEQ multiplex PCR reads. This table holds about 300,000 distinct CDR3 sequences, 65% to 90% found once. Source material: CD8+ T cells from PBMCs. These receptors all come from a human donor with multiple sclerosis.

This chain joins TRBV11-2 and TRBJ2-3, with TRBD2 identical over 7 bases. The V and J ends lost 4 bases and 2 bases, in that order; junction bases with no gene match: 6. Germline V lookup: CDR1 SGHAT, CDR2 FQNNGV. There are 15 residues in the CDR3. CDR3 residues: CASSSEAGSTDTQYF. CDR3 bases: TGTGCCAGCAGCTCCGAAGCGGGATCCACAGATACGCAGTATTTT. The complete variable domain, with remaining parts taken from reference TRBV11-2 and TRBJ2-3, reads EAGVAQSPRYKIIEKRQSVAFWCNPISGHATLYWYQQILGQGPKLLIQFQNNGVVDDSQLPKDRFSAERLKGVDSTLKIQPAKLEDSAVYLCASSSEAGSTDTQYFGPGTRLTVL.

This chain uses TRBV27 with TRBJ2-7; 10 bases align to TRBD1. The CDR3 is 16 residues long. Germline CDR1 and CDR2: MNHEY and SMNVEV (reference sequence). V dropped 4 bases and J dropped 0; count of bases not matched to a gene: 6. CDR3 sequence: CASSSPWTGGSYEQYF. For the CDR3, the DNA is TGTGCCAGCAGTTCCCCCTGGACAGGGGGCTCCTACGAGCAGTACTTC.

CDR3 amino acids: CASSWTTSTDTQYF. CDR3 nucleotide sequence: TGTGCCAGCAGTTGGACGACTAGCACAGATACGCAGTATTTT. The V gene is TRBV6-2 or TRBV6-3, the J gene TRBJ2-3; D call uncertain. In germline, CDR1 is MNHEY, CDR2 SVGEGT. Trimming stripped 4 bases from V and 0 bases from J, with 8 bases between. The CDR3 is 14 amino acids.

The genes are TRBV27 and TRBJ2-1; TRBD1 aligns across 10 bases. This CDR3 is 15 amino acids long. The germline V gene encodes CDR1 MNHEY and CDR2 SMNVEV (reference sequence). Trimming cost V 5 bases and J 8 bases; bases outside gene matches: 9. CDR3 sequence (DNA): TGTGCCAGCAGTCCAGACAGGGGGCTGATTGATGAGCAGTTCTTC. It yields the protein CASSPDRGLIDEQFF.

The chain uses TRBV30 and TRBJ1-2; a possible D gene is TRBD1 (5 bases). The CDR3 sequence is 15 residues long. Trimming cost V 0 bases and J 2 bases, with 13 bases left between them. Germline V gene sequence: CDR1 GTSNPN, CDR2 SVGIG (reference sequence). CDR3 in DNA: TGTGCCTGGAGTGTATATACGGGACCCAACTATGGCTACACCTTC. This encodes CAWSVYTGPNYGYTF.

This sequence joins TRBV20-1 and TRBJ2-5; a weak D match, TRBD1 (6 bases). V lost 8 bases to trimming and J lost 0 bases, with 28 bases between them. CDR1 and CDR2 (germline): DFQATT, SNEGSKA (reference sequence). The CDR3 runs 18 residues. The CDR3, as DNA: TGCAGTCCAAGCCGGCCAGGGGTCTACGGCGGCCACCAAGAGACCCAGTACTTC. Amino acids: CSPSRPGVYGGHQETQYF.

This rearrangement joins TRBV30 to TRBJ2-5; no definite D call. Germline-derived CDR1 and CDR2 are GTSNPN and SVGIG (reference sequence). CDR3 length: 15 amino acids. V was cut by 1 base and J by 2 bases, with 14 bases left in between. CDR3 nucleotide sequence: TGTGCCTGGAGTGCCCTTTCTGGATGGCAAGAGACCCAGTACTTC. As protein: CAWSALSGWQETQYF.

This chain links TRBV2 with TRBJ2-2; 7 nucleotides line up with TRBD2. Germline V lookup: CDR1 SNHLY, CDR2 FYNNEI. J was trimmed by 6 bases and V by 6 bases; bases with no gene match: 22. The CDR3 consists of 19 residues. CDR3 DNA: TGTGCCAGCAGGCGAACCACCGGAGCGGGACCCGCGGGGCCCGGGGAGCTGTTTTTT. Protein: CASRRTTGAGPAGPGELFF.

The genes are TRBV4-3 and TRBJ2-4; TRBD2 aligns across 13 bases. V gave up 4 bases and J gave up 9 bases; unmatched junction bases: 12. The CDR3 has 17 residues. Germline V gene data show CDR1 as LGHNA and CDR2 as YSLEER. The DNA for the CDR3 is TGCGCCAGCAGCCCTGGGACTAGCGGGAACTGGGGGGGCATTCAGTACTTC. This translates into CASSPGTSGNWGGIQYF.

This chain joins TRBV20-1 and TRBJ2-7; a weak D match, TRBD1 (5 bases). V was shortened by 6 bases and J by 1 base, with 19 bases between the two germline ends. Germline CDR1 reads DFQATT; CDR2 reads SNEGSKA (reference sequence). This CDR3 comprises 15 residues. CDR3 sequence (DNA): TGCAGTGCACAGAGCCAGGGATATTGGTCCTACGAGCAGTACTTC. Its protein product is CSAQSQGYWSYEQYF.

This chain links TRBV7-2 with TRBJ2-1; no firm D call. This CDR3 is 16 amino acids long. Trimming removed 3 bases from V and 0 bases from J, with 12 bases in between. Germline V gene data show CDR1 as SGHTA and CDR2 as FQGNSA. Written as DNA, the CDR3 is TGTGCCAGCAGCTTCGTGTGGAACAGCTCCTACAATGAGCAGTTCTTC. It yields the protein CASSFVWNSSYNEQFF.

The chain recombines TRBV7-6 with TRBJ2-1; 10 bases match TRBD2. The J segment lost 6 bases and the V segment lost 2 bases, leaving 7 bases of the junction unmatched. CDR1 SGHVS and CDR2 FNYEAQ come from the germline V gene. The CDR3 runs to 16 residues. DNA for the CDR3: TGTGCCAGCAGCTTAATGGTTAGCGGGAGGTCCAATGAGCAGTTCTTC. It specifies CASSLMVSGRSNEQFF.

The sample holds one count of this clonotype. The chain links TRBV9 to TRBJ2-1; D may be TRBD2 (7 bases). CDR1 and CDR2 (germline): SGDLS, YYNGEE. V was cut by 3 bases and J by 6 bases, with 10 bases left in between. The CDR3 sequence is 13 residues long. The CDR3 is CASSEGGFNEQFF. CDR3 sequence (DNA): TGTGCCAGCAGCGAGGGGGGGTTCAATGAGCAGTTCTTC.

The CDR3 DNA is TGTGCCAGCAGTTACCAAGTAGCGGGAGGGCCCTCCCCCACAGATACGCAGTATTTT. It codes for CASSYQVAGGPSPTDTQYF. The chain is built from TRBV6-5 and TRBJ2-3, with 11 positions matching TRBD2. CDR3 size: 19 residues. J lost 2 bases, V lost 2 bases, and 12 bases had no gene match. The germline V gene encodes CDR1 MNHEY and CDR2 SVGAGI.

This chain uses TRBV7-9 with TRBJ2-2, with TRBD1 matching over 9 bases. The ends lost 5 bases at V and 3 bases at J; junction bases unmatched: 4. From germline, CDR1 is SEHNR and CDR2 FQNEAQ (reference sequence). The CDR3 has 15 residues. This CDR3 reads CASSQGQGDTGELFF. CDR3 DNA: TGTGCCAGCAGCCAGGGACAGGGTGACACCGGGGAGCTGTTTTTT.